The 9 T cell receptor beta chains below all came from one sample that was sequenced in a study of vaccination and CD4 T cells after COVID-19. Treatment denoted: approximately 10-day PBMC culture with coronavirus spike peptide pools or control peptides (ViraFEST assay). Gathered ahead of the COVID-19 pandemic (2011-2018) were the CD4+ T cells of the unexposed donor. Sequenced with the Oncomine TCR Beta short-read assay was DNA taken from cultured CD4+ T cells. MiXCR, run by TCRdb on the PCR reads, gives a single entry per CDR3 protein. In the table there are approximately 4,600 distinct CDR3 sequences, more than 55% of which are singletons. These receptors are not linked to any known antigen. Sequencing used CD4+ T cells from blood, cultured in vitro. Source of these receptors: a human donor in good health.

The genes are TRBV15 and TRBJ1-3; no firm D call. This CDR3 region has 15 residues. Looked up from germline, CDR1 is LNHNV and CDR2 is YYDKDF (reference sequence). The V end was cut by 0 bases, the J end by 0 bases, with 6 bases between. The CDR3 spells CATSRDPHSGNTIYF. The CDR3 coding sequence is TGTGCCACCAGCAGAGATCCACACTCTGGAAACACCATATATTTT.

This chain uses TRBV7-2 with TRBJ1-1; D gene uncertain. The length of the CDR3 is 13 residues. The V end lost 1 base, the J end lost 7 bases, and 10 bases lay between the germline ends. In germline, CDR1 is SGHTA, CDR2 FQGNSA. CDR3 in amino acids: CASSLDRAFEAFF. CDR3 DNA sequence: TGTGCCAGCAGCTTAGATAGGGCTTTTGAAGCTTTCTTT.

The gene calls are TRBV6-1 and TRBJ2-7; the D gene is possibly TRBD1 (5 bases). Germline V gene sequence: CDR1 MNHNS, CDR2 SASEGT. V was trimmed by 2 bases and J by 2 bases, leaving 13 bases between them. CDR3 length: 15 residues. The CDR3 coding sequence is TGTGCCAGCAGTGAATGGGGCTTAAAACCCTACGAGCAGTACTTC. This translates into CASSEWGLKPYEQYF.

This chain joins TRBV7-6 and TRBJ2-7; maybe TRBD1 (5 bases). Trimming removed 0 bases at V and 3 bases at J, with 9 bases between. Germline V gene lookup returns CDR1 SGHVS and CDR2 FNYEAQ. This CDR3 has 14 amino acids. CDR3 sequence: CASSLAVRGYEQYF. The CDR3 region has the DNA TGTGCCAGCAGCTTAGCCGTTAGGGGCTACGAGCAGTACTTC.

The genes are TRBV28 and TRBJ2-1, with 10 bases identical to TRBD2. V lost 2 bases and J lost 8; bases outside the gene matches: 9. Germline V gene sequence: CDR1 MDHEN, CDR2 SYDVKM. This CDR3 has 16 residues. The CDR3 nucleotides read TGTGCCAGCAGTTTAGATATAGCGGGGGGCATGTATGAGCAGTTCTTC. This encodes CASSLDIAGGMYEQFF.

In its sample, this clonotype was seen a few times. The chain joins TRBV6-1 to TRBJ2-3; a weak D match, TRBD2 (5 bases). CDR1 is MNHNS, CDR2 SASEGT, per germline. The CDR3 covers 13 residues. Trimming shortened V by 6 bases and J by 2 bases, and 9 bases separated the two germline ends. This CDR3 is CASSPLATDTQYF. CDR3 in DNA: TGTGCCAGCAGCCCCCTAGCCACAGATACGCAGTATTTT.

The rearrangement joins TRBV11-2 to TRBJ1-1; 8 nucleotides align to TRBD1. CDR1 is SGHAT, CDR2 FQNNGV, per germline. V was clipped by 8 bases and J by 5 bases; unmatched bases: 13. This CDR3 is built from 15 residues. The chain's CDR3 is CASRWGPDRGTEAFF. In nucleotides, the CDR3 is TGTGCCAGCCGCTGGGGCCCAGACAGGGGAACTGAAGCTTTCTTT.

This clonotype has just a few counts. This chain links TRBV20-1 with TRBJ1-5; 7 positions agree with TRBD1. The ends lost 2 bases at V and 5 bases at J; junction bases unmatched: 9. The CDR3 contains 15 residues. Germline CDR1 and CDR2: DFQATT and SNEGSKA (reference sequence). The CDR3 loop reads CSARSGTDPYQPQHF. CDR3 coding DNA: TGCAGTGCTAGATCCGGGACAGACCCTTATCAGCCCCAGCATTTT.

The CDR3 reads CSAGPGGGNTGELFF. As DNA, the CDR3 is TGCAGTGCTGGCCCTGGGGGGGGGAACACCGGGGAGCTGTTTTTT. The chain is built from TRBV20-1 and TRBJ2-2; 7 nucleotides align to TRBD2. Trimming took 5 bases from V and 1 from J; bases not matched to a gene: 7. Per the germline V gene, CDR1 is DFQATT and CDR2 is SNEGSKA (reference sequence). The CDR3 covers 15 residues.